Described below is a single T cell receptor beta chain sequence and its context. The antigen remains unidentified. This entry is derived from a study of cytomegalovirus exposure and HLA in healthy donors. Study-wide points: The investigators catalogued 164 TCR beta chains as cytomegalovirus-associated. A later analysis found TCR association rates differed by HLA locus, highest for DRB1 and lowest for HLA-C.

Germline lookup yields CDR1 SNHLY and CDR2 FYNNEI. The CDR3 loop spans 14 amino acids. V lost 5 bases, J lost 6 bases, and 3 bases stayed unmatched. PCR amplification relied on 60 Vbeta primers (plus 13 Jbeta primers). Repertoires were generated with immunoSEQ multiplex PCR, while TCRdb's copy carries only in-frame clones and drops some. The sample has 120,000 to 150,000 clones; the top ten hold around 2.4%. Sample: PBMCs. This sequence originates from a woman under 30 in good health and CMV-seronegative. The chain links TRBV2 to TRBJ1-4, with 10 bases aligning to TRBD1. In DNA, the CDR3 is TGTGCCAGCAGTAAGGACAGGGGGTATGAAAAACTGTTTTTT. It specifies CASSKDRGYEKLFF.